This T cell receptor (beta chain) was found in a study of T cell responses to AZD1222 COVID-19 vaccine. Study results and caveats: Seropositive at baseline were only five or six AZD1222 recipients. Donors were largely white British and mainly female; clonal diversity was possibly underestimated.

The CDR3 is 16 amino acids. CDR1 is SGHNT, CDR2 YENEEA, per germline. The V gene end was trimmed by 5 bases and the J gene end by 10 bases; junction bases not matched to a gene: 14. A word on this clone: No antigen is known for it.

TCRdb's copy holds only in-frame clones and misses some; the assay was immunoSEQ multiplex PCR. The data show about 94,000 clones, around 89% seen once. The specimen comprised peripheral blood, sampled 28 days after the second AZD1222 dose. The receptor's source is an adult who received the AZD1222 COVID-19 vaccine. The chain is built from TRBV11-3 and TRBJ1-6; 7 positions agree with TRBD1. CDR3 residues: CASSTQRGTVRSPLHF. DNA for the CDR3: TGTGCCAGCAGCACTCAGAGGGGGACAGTCAGATCACCCCTCCACTTT.